This T cell receptor (beta chain) is from a study of CD8+ T cells in alopecia areata (dated by TCRdb to about 2018). Looking at the study overall: The treated patients, all with moderate-to-severe alopecia areata, were enrolled in an open-label pilot trial of oral tofacitinib given at 5 to 10 mg twice daily. Tofacitinib was given for 6 to 18 months, followed by 6 months of follow-up off drug to assess delayed response and recurrence. For the treated patients, the SALT score, which quantifies what percentage of scalp surface area is affected, served as the measure of disease severity. To study T cell clonal expansion in alopecia areata, the researchers applied high-throughput TCRbeta sequencing to both the C3H/HeJ mouse model and human patients. On the human side, TCRbeta sequencing was run on scalp tissue and on sorted CD4+ and CD8+ peripheral blood T cells from healthy controls and from alopecia areata patients with either patchy or totalis/universalis disease. Tofacitinib-treated patients had biopsies at baseline and at 4 and 24 weeks of treatment, with a later scalp biopsy in several patients. Scalp clonality was compared across normal scalp (n=4), patchy alopecia areata scalp (n=8), and alopecia totalis/universalis scalp (n=8). RNA was extracted with the PAXgene miRNA kit for fixed scalp, the miRNeasy kit for PBMCs, and the RNeasy kit for mouse skin. Amplification of TCRbeta CDR3 regions was done by immunoSEQ multiplex PCR using 35 Vbeta forward primers and 13 Jbeta reverse primers.

In the case of this clone: The specificity of this receptor is unknown. No much larger clonotype is one base removed from it; base qualities were not supplied.

The library was prepared using the immunoSEQ multiplex PCR assay. RNA was extracted from all samples and reverse transcribed into cDNA as template for TCR sequencing. First-strand cDNA was synthesized using SuperScript III with a 2:1 mix of oligo-dT and random hexamers. A synthetic immune receptor repertoire was used to assess amplification bias, and residual bias was removed computationally. Per the original workflow: Raw reads were preprocessed to remove errors, and CDR3 was defined by IMGT conventions from the conserved cysteine to phenylalanine. To get clonality, Shannon entropy was normalized by log2 of the number of productive unique TCRs and the result was subtracted from 1. Whether scalp clones were CD4 or CD8 was inferred by matching scalp TCRbeta sequences against CD4 and CD8 repertoires sorted from blood. Sourced from immuneACCESS, this table was stored by TCRdb with only in-frame sequences that have V and J called. A share of the clones is absent; for the studies checked, an unresolved V gene accounts for under half, and the remainder has no known explanation. V, J and clone size derive from that table, while D and trimming were established from the DNA sequence. Across this sample there are roughly 190,000 clones, with under 80% seen only once. Together, the top ten hold 1.3% of the sample.

The sample's treatment or condition label is to be understood as: oral pan-JAK inhibitor, 5-10 mg twice daily. From alopecia areata patients, peripheral blood was collected along with lesional scalp punch biopsies. PBMCs were isolated by density centrifugation and stained for CD3, CD4 and CD8, and CD4+ and CD8+ T cells were sorted on a FACSAria. Points the paper makes about the study in general: During tofacitinib treatment, many expanded lesional clones remained in scalp and blood, and this persistence may partly explain relapse after treatment is stopped. Scalp clonality and the number of expanded CD8+ clones among the top 100 scalp clones were significantly decreased by tofacitinib. Compared with normal scalp, lesional scalp had higher clonality and more expanded CD8+ clones, particularly in alopecia totalis/universalis, a pattern that suggests antigenic drive. TCR sequences shared between patients were less clear than in mice, possibly partly because of HLA diversity in the patient population. Unlike mouse skin, where gammadelta T cells dominate, normal human skin contains resident alphabeta T cells that get sequenced too, which complicates analysis of the scalp TCR repertoire. Because the treated cohort was small and had just a single nonresponder, larger studies are needed to establish links between baseline CD8+ expansion and response.

The receptor was isolated from a human donor with alopecia areata. This specimen was CD4+ T cells sorted from blood, taken at week 49, from a patient treated with tofacitinib.

The sequence in DNA is TGTGCCACCAGCAGGGATCTGCGGCACACCGGGGAGCTGTTTTTT. This codes for CATSRDLRHTGELFF. The V and J segments used are TRBV15 and TRBJ2-2, with no D gene named confidently. The CDR3 covers 15 residues, taking in both the cysteine and the phenylalanine. The retained sequence is limited to the CDR3, 45 bases, with the frame set at the first base. The V and J ends are trimmed by 3 bases and 3 bases, leaving 11 bases between them. Reading the germline V gene (reference sequence) gives CDR1 LNHNV and CDR2 YYDKDF.